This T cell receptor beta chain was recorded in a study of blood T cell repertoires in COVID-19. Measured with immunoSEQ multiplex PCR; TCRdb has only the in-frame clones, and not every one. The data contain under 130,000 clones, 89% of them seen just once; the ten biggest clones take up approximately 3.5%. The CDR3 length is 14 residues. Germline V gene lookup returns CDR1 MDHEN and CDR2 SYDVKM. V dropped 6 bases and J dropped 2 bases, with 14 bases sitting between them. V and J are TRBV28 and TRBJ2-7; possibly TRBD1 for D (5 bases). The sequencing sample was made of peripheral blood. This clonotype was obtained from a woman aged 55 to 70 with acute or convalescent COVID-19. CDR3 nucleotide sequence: TGTGCCAGCAGAGGGGCCTTTACTACCTACGAGCAGTACGTC. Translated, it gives CASRGAFTTYEQYV.